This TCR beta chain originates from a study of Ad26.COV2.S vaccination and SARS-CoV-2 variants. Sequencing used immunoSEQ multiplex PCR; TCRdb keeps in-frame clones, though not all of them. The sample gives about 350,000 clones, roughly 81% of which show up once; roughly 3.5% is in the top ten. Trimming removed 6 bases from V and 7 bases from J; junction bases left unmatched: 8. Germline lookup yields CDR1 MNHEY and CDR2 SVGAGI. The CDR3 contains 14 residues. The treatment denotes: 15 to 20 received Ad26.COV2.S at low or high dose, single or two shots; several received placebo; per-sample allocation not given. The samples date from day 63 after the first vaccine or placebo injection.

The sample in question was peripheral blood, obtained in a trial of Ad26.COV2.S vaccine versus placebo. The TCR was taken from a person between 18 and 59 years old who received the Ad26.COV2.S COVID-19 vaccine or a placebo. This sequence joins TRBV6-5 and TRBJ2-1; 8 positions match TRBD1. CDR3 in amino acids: CASRGIDRGNEQFF. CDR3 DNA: TGTGCCAGCAGAGGGATCGACAGGGGTAATGAGCAGTTCTTC.